The rows below give T cell receptor beta chains drawn from one sample of a study of blood T cell repertoires in COVID-19. The assay was immunoSEQ multiplex PCR, and TCRdb's table has in-frame clones only and misses some. The sample yields roughly 240,000 clones, roughly four fifths seen once. The sequenced sample consisted of peripheral blood. These receptors all stem from a woman between 70 and 85 years old with acute or convalescent COVID-19. CDR3s include the opening cysteine and the closing phenylalanine or tryptophan. D genes are given only for firm matches. The size field is filled for only some rows; it gives once, few, many or a size class.

TRBV10-3	-	-	TRBJ2-2	TGTGCCATCAGTGTGGCAGGGGACGGCACCGGGGAGCTGTTTTTT	CAISVAGDGTGELFF
TRBV5-1	TRBD1	-	TRBJ1-2	TGCGCCAGCAGCTGGGAGGACAGGGGTGGATCCTATGGCTACACCTTC	CASSWEDRGGSYGYTF
TRBV11-2	-	-	TRBJ1-1	TGTGCCAGCAGTCGGTCTGATGAAGCTTTCTTT	CASSRSDEAFF
TRBV4-2	TRBD1	-	TRBJ1-2	TGTGCCAGCAGCCAAGATGGAGGGGGCGATAACTATGGCTACACCTTC	CASSQDGGGDNYGYTF
TRBV2	-	-	TRBJ2-7	TGTGCCAGCAGTGAACCTTACGAGCAGTACTTC	CASSEPYEQYF
TRBV5-4	-	few	TRBJ1-2	TGTGCCAGCAGCTTGGAACAGGGCTATGGCTACACCTTC	CASSLEQGYGYTF
TRBV4-3	TRBD1	-	TRBJ1-2	TGCGCCAGCAGCCAAGGAGGACAGGCCTATGGCTACACCTTC	CASSQGGQAYGYTF
TRBV10-2	-	-	TRBJ2-7	TGCGCCAGCAGGGTACGCAGGGAGGCCTCCTACGAGCAGTACTTC	CASRVRREASYEQYF
TRBV10-3	TRBD1	once	TRBJ1-2	TGTGCCACCGGACAGGGGGCGCGTGGCTACACCTTC	CATGQGARGYTF
TRBV9	-	-	TRBJ2-2	TGTGCCAGCAGCGTAGCTCAGGGGATCGGGGAGCTGTTTTTT	CASSVAQGIGELFF
TRBV5-4	TRBD1	once	TRBJ2-7	TGTGCCAGCAGTTACCGGGACAGGGCCTACGAGCAGTACTTC	CASSYRDRAYEQYF
TRBV5-5	-	-	TRBJ2-5	TGTGCCAGCAGCCCCTGGCAAATCCAAGAGACCCAGTACTTC	CASSPWQIQETQYF
TRBV5-1	-	-	TRBJ1-2	TGCGCCAGCAGCTTGACGGCGCAGGGCTATGGCTACACCTTC	CASSLTAQGYGYTF
TRBV6-1	-	-	TRBJ1-5	TGTGCCAGCAGTGAACAGGGGCTTAATTGGCCCCAGCATTTT	CASSEQGLNWPQHF
TRBV7-9	-	-	TRBJ1-5	TGTGCCAGCAGCTTATCAGGGTCCGATCAGCCCCAGCATTTT	CASSLSGSDQPQHF
TRBV27	-	-	TRBJ1-5	TGTGCCAGCAGTTTAACCACAGGGATCAATCAGCCCCAGCATTTT	CASSLTTGINQPQHF
TRBV7-8	TRBD1	-	TRBJ2-5	TGTGCCAGCAGCTTAGTGGGACAGGGAACCCAGTACTTC	CASSLVGQGTQYF
TRBV5-6	-	few	TRBJ1-3	TGTGCCAGCAGCTCCCCCGGCTCTGGAAACACCATATATTTT	CASSSPGSGNTIYF
TRBV5-1	TRBD2	few	TRBJ2-1	TGCGCCAGCAGCTGGTCTAGCGGGGCGAGCTCCTACAATGAGCAGTTCTTC	CASSWSSGASSYNEQFF
TRBV28	-	-	TRBJ1-2	TGTGCCAGCAGTTTTATAGTATCAGGTCCTAACTATGGCTACACCTTC	CASSFIVSGPNYGYTF
TRBV6-2/TRBV6-3	-	-	TRBJ2-1	TGTGCCAGCAGTTCACCTTTCCTAAATGAGCAGTTCTTC	CASSSPFLNEQFF
TRBV6-5	-	-	TRBJ1-1	TGTGCCAGCAACTCGGACAGAACGAACACTGAAGCTTTCTTT	CASNSDRTNTEAFF
TRBV4-2	TRBD1	-	TRBJ2-7	TGTGCCAGCAGCCCGGACAGGGGGTCCTACGAGCAGTACTTC	CASSPDRGSYEQYF
TRBV30	-	-	TRBJ1-5	TGTGCCTGGAGTGTACAAGGCAATCAGCCCCAGCATTTT	CAWSVQGNQPQHF
TRBV19	-	-	TRBJ1-2	TGTGCCACCTCGGAGAGGGCTGTCAACTATGGCTACACCTTC	CATSERAVNYGYTF
TRBV7-8	-	once	TRBJ2-3	TGTGCCAGCAGCCTGTCCAGGGGCACAGATACGCAGTATTTT	CASSLSRGTDTQYF
TRBV4-1	-	-	TRBJ2-7	TGCGCCAGCAGCCAAGCCGCGACGGGATCCTACGAGCAGTACTTC	CASSQAATGSYEQYF
TRBV19	-	-	TRBJ1-1	TGTGCCAGTAGTATCCTCTCACAGGGACCAACTGAAGCTTTCTTT	CASSILSQGPTEAFF
TRBV15	TRBD1	-	TRBJ1-5	TGTGCCACCAGCAGAGGGGGACAGGTAGCAGAAGATCAGCCCCAGCATTTT	CATSRGGQVAEDQPQHF